What follows are 6 T cell receptor beta chains derived from one specimen sequenced in a study of T cells in Graves' hyperthyroidism and ophthalmopathy. From RNA transcripts, TCR beta CDR3 regions were amplified. TCR CDR3 regions were first amplified by RT-PCR with HTBI primers. Each CDR3 protein is one row after TCRdb ran MiXCR on the multiplex PCR reads. The table lists under 250,000 distinct CDR3 sequences, about 25% of them singletons. The specimen sequenced was blood. The receptors come from a middle-aged woman with Graves' ophthalmopathy.

At least ten counts were recorded for this clonotype. The CDR3 region is CASSQDGWTGGETQYF. CDR3 nucleotide sequence: TGTGCCAGCAGCCAAGACGGATGGACAGGTGGAGAGACCCAGTACTTC. This rearrangement joins TRBV4-2 to TRBJ2-5, with 7 bases fitting TRBD1. Germline assignment: CDR1 LGHNA and CDR2 YNFKEQ. The CDR3 totals 16 residues. V dropped 0 bases and J dropped 4; count of bases not matched to a gene: 8.

This sequence joins TRBV20-1 and TRBJ1-1; D not resolved. V was trimmed by 3 bases and J by 6 bases, leaving 11 bases between them. Germline lookup yields CDR1 DFQATT and CDR2 SNEGSKA (reference sequence). CDR3 size: 12 residues. CDR3 bases: TGCAGTGCTAGTAGAACATCATCTGAAGCTTTCTTT. The encoded protein is CSASRTSSEAFF.

This clonotype was picked up many times. The gene calls are TRBV18 and TRBJ2-5; tentatively, D is TRBD2 (5 bases). The CDR3 has 14 amino acids. Trimming removed 3 bases from V and 2 bases from J, with 10 bases in between. CDR1 KGHSH and CDR2 LQKENI come from the germline V gene. CDR3 sequence (DNA): TGTGCCAGCTCACCGACCGGGAAACAAGAGACCCAGTACTTC. Amino acids: CASSPTGKQETQYF.

In this sample, this clonotype turned up a few times. The V call is TRBV28, the J call TRBJ1-1, with a tentative D call TRBD1 (5 bases). The CDR3 consists of 15 residues. Germline V gene lookup returns CDR1 MDHEN and CDR2 SYDVKM. Trimming shortened V by 5 bases and J by 4 bases, and 17 bases separated the two germline ends. The CDR3, as DNA: TGTGCCAGCAGTCCGAGATGGACTGGGGCCACTGAAGCTTTCTTT. This translates into CASSPRWTGATEAFF.

This clonotype appeared many times. The chain joins TRBV5-6 to TRBJ2-7; 12 bases agree with TRBD2. J was trimmed by 5 bases and V by 2 bases; bases with no gene match: 11. Germline CDR1 reads SGHDT; CDR2 reads YYEEEE. This CDR3 is built from 17 residues. CDR3 residues: CASSFPLTSGSINEQYF. The CDR3 DNA reads TGTGCCAGCAGCTTTCCTTTGACTAGCGGGAGCATCAACGAGCAGTACTTC.

This clonotype has a count of ten or more. The DNA of the CDR3 is TGTGCCAGCAGTTACGGGGGGAGGACCTCCTACGAGCAGTACTTC. Residues: CASSYGGRTSYEQYF. This sequence joins TRBV6-2 or TRBV6-3 and TRBJ2-7; possible D gene TRBD2, 6 bases. The CDR3 has 15 residues. Trimming left V 2 bases short and J 0 bases short, with 11 bases between. Germline CDR1 MNHEY, CDR2 SVGEGT.